The clone carrying this T cell receptor beta chain was seen only a few times. The antigen is unknown. V was clipped by 4 bases and J by 9 bases; unmatched bases: 17. Germline CDR1 MDHEN, CDR2 SYDVKM. CDR3 length equals 17 residues. The data originate from a study of cytomegalovirus exposure and HLA in healthy donors. It was with 60 Vbeta and 13 Jbeta primers that the PCR ran. TCRdb's copy holds only in-frame clones and misses some; the assay was immunoSEQ multiplex PCR. The repertoire holds about 120,000 clones, roughly 71% seen once, with roughly 3% in the top ten. Study findings and constraints: The investigators catalogued 180 or so TCR beta chains as cytomegalovirus-associated. An assumption of roughly uniform sequencing depth across donors underlay the presence/absence analyses.

The receptor was derived from a woman aged 40 to 50 in good health and CMV-seropositive. V is TRBV28 and J is TRBJ2-1; 8 bases align to TRBD2. The specimen sequenced was PBMCs. The CDR3: CASSYRAGAGEQFEQFF. The CDR3 DNA follows: TGTGCCAGCAGTTATAGGGCGGGAGCGGGAGAGCAGTTTGAGCAGTTCTTC.